Listed below are T cell receptor beta chains from one sample, sequenced in a study of blood T cell repertoires in COVID-19. Sequencing was performed with immunoSEQ multiplex PCR; in TCRdb, only in-frame clones are kept and a portion is missing. This sample yields about 46,000 clones, of which around 90% are seen a single time; under 8% belongs to the top ten. Sequences were obtained from peripheral blood. The receptors originated from a man aged 50 or older with acute or convalescent COVID-19. Both conserved end residues are part of each CDR3. D genes are given only for firm matches. The size of a clone is reported for some rows only, either as once, few or many, or as a class for expanded clones.

TRBJ1-2	TRBD1	TRBV28	-	TGTGCCAGCAGGGGGGGGACAGGGGGACCCGTCAACTATGGCTACACCTTC	CASRGGTGGPVNYGYTF
TRBJ2-7	-	TRBV6-5	-	TGTGCCAGCAGACTACAGGGTGAAGTGTACGAGCAGTACTTC	CASRLQGEVYEQYF
TRBJ2-7	-	TRBV5-6	-	TGTGCCAGCAGCTTGGGACAGGTCCTCTACGAGCAGTACTTC	CASSLGQVLYEQYF
TRBJ2-2	-	TRBV9	-	TGTGCCAGCAGCGTAACGGGCACCGGGGAGCTGTTTTTT	CASSVTGTGELFF
TRBJ1-3	-	TRBV29-1	-	TGCAGCGCCTCCAAGCTCTCTGGAAACACCATATATTTT	CSASKLSGNTIYF
TRBJ1-2	-	TRBV3-1/TRBV3-2	-	TGTGCCAGCACCTCTAGCGGGGGGGCGTCTGGAGGCTACACCTTC	CASTSSGGASGGYTF
TRBJ2-7	-	TRBV12-3/TRBV12-4	-	TGTGCCAGCAGTCCGTGGCAGTACTTC	CASSPWQYF
TRBJ1-5	-	TRBV2	once	TGTGCCAGCAAGGAAGGGGGAAGCAATCAGCCCCAGCATTTT	CASKEGGSNQPQHF
TRBJ1-3	TRBD1	TRBV19	once	TGTGCCAGTAGTACCTACGGGACAGTCTCTGGAAACACCATATATTTT	CASSTYGTVSGNTIYF
TRBJ1-2	-	TRBV4-2	-	TGTGCCAGCAGCCAAGTGGGAGGGAACACCTATGGCTACACCTTC	CASSQVGGNTYGYTF
TRBJ2-1	-	TRBV4-1	-	TGCGCCAGCAGCCCCCAAGGGGGGGGTTGGGATGAGCAGTTCTTC	CASSPQGGGWDEQFF
TRBJ1-2	-	TRBV21-1	-	TGTGCCAGCAGCAAACCGAGGGCAGGGGGTGGCTACACCTTC	CASSKPRAGGGYTF
TRBJ1-5	-	TRBV20-1	once	TGCAGTGCTAGTATTTGGCAGGGGACAACCAATCAGCCCCAGCATTTT	CSASIWQGTTNQPQHF
TRBJ1-1	TRBD1	TRBV9	-	TGTGCCAGCAGCGATGACAGGGGGCAGACTGAAGCTTTCTTT	CASSDDRGQTEAFF
TRBJ1-6	TRBD1	TRBV10-2	-	TGCGCCAGCAGTGAGTCGGGACAGGGAAATTCACCCCTCCACTTT	CASSESGQGNSPLHF
TRBJ1-1	TRBD1	TRBV5-1	-	TGCGCCAGCAGCTCGCTGGGACAGGGAGGTTCTGTGAACACTGAAGCTTTCTTT	CASSSLGQGGSVNTEAFF
TRBJ1-5	-	TRBV28	-	TGTGCCAGCAGTTTTCGCCCGGGGGGGAGGGCTCAGCCCCAGCATTTT	CASSFRPGGRAQPQHF
TRBJ2-6	-	TRBV19	-	TGTGCCAGTAGTATAGACAGGGCCAACGTCCTGACTTTC	CASSIDRANVLTF
TRBJ1-5	TRBD1	TRBV7-8	few	TGTGCCAGCAGCCCTCGGACAGGGAACAATCAGCCCCAGCATTTT	CASSPRTGNNQPQHF
TRBJ1-3	-	TRBV29-1	-	TGCAGCGTTCTGGAGGCGGGCAACACCATATATTTT	CSVLEAGNTIYF
TRBJ1-1	-	TRBV5-1	-	TGCGCCAGCAGCTTGTCGGTTTCGTGGGAGACTGAAGCTTTCTTT	CASSLSVSWETEAFF
TRBJ2-7	-	TRBV28	-	TGTGCCAGCAGTTTAACTTTTAACGAGCAGTACTTC	CASSLTFNEQYF
TRBJ1-2	-	TRBV5-5	-	TGTGCCAGCAGCTTCGCGACCGGGGACGTCGGGGGTTATGGCTACACCTTC	CASSFATGDVGGYGYTF
TRBJ2-1	TRBD2	TRBV9	-	TGTGCCAGCAGCGTACAAGTAGCGGGGGGCTACAATGAGCAGTTCTTC	CASSVQVAGGYNEQFF
TRBJ1-5	TRBD1	TRBV24-1	once	TGTGCCACCAGTGGACAGGGGCAGCCCCAGCATTTT	CATSGQGQPQHF
TRBJ2-1	TRBD1	TRBV7-2	-	TGTGCCAGCAGCTTGACAGGGGAGCAGTTCTTC	CASSLTGEQFF
TRBJ2-1	TRBD2	TRBV7-2	-	TGTGCCAGCAGCTTAGGTCTAGCGGGATACAATGAGCAGTTCTTC	CASSLGLAGYNEQFF
TRBJ1-1	TRBD1	TRBV6-4	-	TGTGCCAGCAGAACCGGGACAGGGGGCGAAGCTTTCTTT	CASRTGTGGEAFF
TRBJ2-4	-	TRBV18	once	TGTGCCAGCTCACCACTTTGGCTAGCCAAAAACATTCAGTACTTC	CASSPLWLAKNIQYF
TRBJ2-5	TRBD1	TRBV6-4	-	TGTGCCAGCAGTCCCGACAGGGGAGAGACCCAGTACTTC	CASSPDRGETQYF
TRBJ1-1	-	TRBV6-4	-	TGTGCCAGCAGTGTCGGTGGGAACACTGAAGCTTTCTTT	CASSVGGNTEAFF
TRBJ1-4	-	TRBV15	-	TGTGCCACCAGCAGAGATATGGATCGGTTGGCCAGGGAAGGACGAGAAAAACTGTTTTTT	CATSRDMDRLAREGREKLFF
TRBJ1-2	TRBD1	TRBV30	-	TGTGCCTGGACATCGGGACAGGGCAACTATGGCTACACCTTC	CAWTSGQGNYGYTF
TRBJ2-1	TRBD2	TRBV6-5	-	TGTGCCAGCAGCCGACTAGCGGGAGTGTCGAATGAGCAGTTCTTC	CASSRLAGVSNEQFF
TRBJ1-2	TRBD1	TRBV5-4	-	TGTGCCAGCACCCTGACAGGGGGCTATGGCTACACCTTC	CASTLTGGYGYTF
TRBJ1-4	-	TRBV5-1	-	TGCGCCAGCAGCTTTGCCCCTTCGGCAACTAATGAAAAACTGTTTTTT	CASSFAPSATNEKLFF
TRBJ2-3	-	TRBV7-2	-	TGTGCCAGCAGCTTTGCGGGGCGCCCCATCGATACGCAGTATTTT	CASSFAGRPIDTQYF
TRBJ2-7	TRBD1	TRBV11-3	-	TGTGCCAGCAGCTTAACAGGGGGTTCCTACGAGCAGTACTTC	CASSLTGGSYEQYF
TRBJ1-3	TRBD1	TRBV28	-	TGTGCCAGCAGTTTCCCCCAGGGGGGCAACACCATATATTTT	CASSFPQGGNTIYF
TRBJ1-4	-	TRBV15	-	TGTGCCACCAGCAGAGATGGACAGATAAATGAAAAACTGTTTTTT	CATSRDGQINEKLFF
TRBJ1-3	TRBD1	TRBV9	-	TGTGCCAGCAGCGACCTTTCGACAGGGAGCTCTGGAAACACCATATATTTT	CASSDLSTGSSGNTIYF
TRBJ1-3	-	TRBV6-1	-	TGTGCCAGCAGTGAAAGGGGGTCCTCTGGAAACACCATATATTTT	CASSERGSSGNTIYF
TRBJ2-7	TRBD1	TRBV2	-	TGTGCCACCGGGACTGGGACAGGAGGTTACGAGCAGTACTTC	CATGTGTGGYEQYF
TRBJ1-1	-	TRBV7-2	-	TGTGCCAGCAGCTTCTCCGGGGAGGGCACTGAAGCTTTCTTT	CASSFSGEGTEAFF
TRBJ1-1	-	TRBV30	-	TGTGCCTGGAGTCGGCAGGGGAACACTGAAGCTTTCTTT	CAWSRQGNTEAFF
TRBJ2-7	TRBD1	TRBV5-1	-	TGCGCCAGCAGCCTTCGACAGGGCGCTACCTACGAGCAGTACTTC	CASSLRQGATYEQYF
TRBJ1-2	-	TRBV7-2	-	TGTGCCAGCAGCTCGCAGACAGACTATGGCTACACCTTC	CASSSQTDYGYTF
TRBJ2-1	TRBD2	TRBV3-1/TRBV3-2	-	TGTGCCAGCAGCCAAGGACTAGCGGGAGCCAATGAGCAGTTCTTC	CASSQGLAGANEQFF
TRBJ1-2	TRBD1	TRBV10-3	-	TGTGCCATCAGTGGGGACCGGGACAGTTTCTATGGCTACACCTTC	CAISGDRDSFYGYTF
TRBJ2-3	-	TRBV4-1	-	TGCGCCAGCAGCCAAGACCTTAGCACAGATACGCAGTATTTT	CASSQDLSTDTQYF
TRBJ2-5	-	TRBV12-3/TRBV12-4	-	TGTGCCAGCAGTTTGGGGGGTATCGAGACCCAGTACTTC	CASSLGGIETQYF
TRBJ1-2	TRBD1	TRBV29-1	-	TGCAGCGTCGACGACAGGGGCGGGGATGGCTACACCTTC	CSVDDRGGDGYTF
TRBJ1-5	TRBD1	TRBV19	-	TGTGCCAGTAGTATAGGGGACAGGGGGCTTCAGCCCCAGCATTTT	CASSIGDRGLQPQHF
TRBJ2-2	-	TRBV14	-	TGTGCCAGCAGCCAAGATAGGAGGGCCACCGGGGAGCTGTTTTTT	CASSQDRRATGELFF